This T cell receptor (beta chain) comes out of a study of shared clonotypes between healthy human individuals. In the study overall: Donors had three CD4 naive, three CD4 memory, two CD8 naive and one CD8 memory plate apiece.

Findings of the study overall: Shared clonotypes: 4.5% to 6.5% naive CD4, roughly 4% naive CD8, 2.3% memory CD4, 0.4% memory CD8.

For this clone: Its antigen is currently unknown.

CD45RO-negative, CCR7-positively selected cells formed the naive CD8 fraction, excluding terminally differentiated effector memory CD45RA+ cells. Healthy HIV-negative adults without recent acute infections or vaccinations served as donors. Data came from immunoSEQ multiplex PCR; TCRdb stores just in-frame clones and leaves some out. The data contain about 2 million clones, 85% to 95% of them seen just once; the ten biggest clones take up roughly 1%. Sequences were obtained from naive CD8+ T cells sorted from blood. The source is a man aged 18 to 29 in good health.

CDR3 coding DNA: TGTGCCAGCAGCCTAAGTGGGGGATATGGCTACACCTTC. Encoded protein: CASSLSGGYGYTF. This chain links TRBV14 with TRBJ1-2; perhaps TRBD1 as D (5 bases). This CDR3 is 13 amino acids long. CDR1 is SGHDN and CDR2 is FVKESK in the germline V gene. The V and J ends lost 4 bases and 5 bases respectively, with 11 bases between them.